Listed here are 10 T cell receptor beta chains from one sample, sequenced in a study of shared clonotypes between healthy human individuals. Sequenced by immunoSEQ multiplex PCR; TCRdb stores in-frame clones only, minus some. This table has approximately 340,000 clones, less than 85% appearing once. Sequenced sample: memory CD4+ T cells sorted from blood. The subset is: CD45RA-negative fraction. The receptors originated from a man younger than 40 in good health.

This sequence joins TRBV7-2 and TRBJ2-7; D tentatively reads TRBD1 or TRBD2 (5 bases each). The CDR3 extends over 13 amino acids. The V end was cut by 1 base, the J end by 6 bases, with 10 bases between. The germline V gene has CDR1 SGHTA and CDR2 FQGNSA. The CDR3 DNA is TGTGCCAGCAGCTTAGATGAGGGGTTCGAGCAGTACTTC. It codes for CASSLDEGFEQYF.

CDR3 nucleotides: TGCGCCAGCAGCTTGGCCCGAGGCGGGCCCTCCTACGAGCAGTACTTC. Encoded protein: CASSLARGGPSYEQYF. The rearrangement uses TRBV5-1 and TRBJ2-7; perhaps TRBD2 as D (5 bases). This CDR3 has 16 residues. Trimming took 0 bases from V and 0 from J, leaving 13 bases between them. Germline V gives CDR1 SGHRS, CDR2 YFSETQ.

The rearrangement joins TRBV5-4 to TRBJ1-2; D gene ambiguous. The CDR3 consists of 13 residues. The germline V gene encodes CDR1 SGHNT and CDR2 YYREEE (reference sequence). V lost 3 bases and J lost 1, with 7 bases in between. DNA of the CDR3: TGTGCCAGCAGCTCCGTTGATAACTATGGCTACACCTTC. Encoded protein: CASSSVDNYGYTF.

The chain joins TRBV6-6 to TRBJ2-7; D not resolved. Germline CDR1 and CDR2: MNHNY and SVGAGI (reference sequence). Trimming removed 7 bases from V and 0 bases from J, with 7 bases in between. There are 12 residues in the CDR3. CDR3 bases: TGTGCCAGCACCGACACCTCCTACGAGCAGTACTTC. Encoded protein: CASTDTSYEQYF.

This sequence joins TRBV6-1 and TRBJ1-2; weak D call: TRBD1 (5 bases). Looked up from germline, CDR1 is MNHNS and CDR2 is SASEGT. Trimming shortened V by 10 bases and J by 1 base, and 19 bases separated the two germline ends. The length of the CDR3 is 15 residues. CDR3 DNA sequence: TGTGCCACGCAACCATTCGGGCAGGGTAACTATGGCTACACCTTC. Translated: CATQPFGQGNYGYTF.

This clone occurred a few times. The chain links TRBV7-3 to TRBJ2-5; D is uncertain. Germline CDR1 SGHTA, CDR2 FQGTGA. The V gene lost 2 bases and the J gene lost 3 bases, with 7 bases spanning the gap. CDR3 length: 13 amino acids. For the CDR3, the DNA is TGTGCCAGCAGCTTACAGTCGAAAGAGACCCAGTACTTC. Translating it yields CASSLQSKETQYF.

The V and J genes are TRBV5-6 and TRBJ1-1, with a weak D call TRBD1 (5 bases). CDR1 is SGHDT and CDR2 is YYEEEE in the germline V gene. V dropped 2 bases and J dropped 3 bases, with 11 bases sitting between them. CDR3 length equals 14 residues. The CDR3 nucleotides read TGTGCCAGCAGCTTTTCGGGGGGTGACACTGAAGCTTTCTTT. It specifies CASSFSGGDTEAFF. The variable domain in full, with the rest retrieved from reference TRBV5-6 and TRBJ1-1, is DAGVTQSPTHLIKTRGQQVTLRCSPKSGHDTVSWYQQALGQGPQFIFQYYEEEERQRGNFPDRFSGHQFPNYSSELNVNALLLGDSALYLCASSFSGGDTEAFFGQGTRLTVV.

J is TRBJ1-2 and V is TRBV2; 8 bases are shared with TRBD1. The CDR3 extends over 13 amino acids. The germline gives CDR1 SNHLY, CDR2 FYNNEI. The V gene end was trimmed by 8 bases and the J gene end by 1 base; junction bases not matched to a gene: 3. The CDR3 DNA sequence: TGTGCCAGCGGACAGGGCAATAACTATGGCTACACCTTC. Its protein product is CASGQGNNYGYTF.

This clone has just a few counts. The rearrangement links TRBV29-1 to TRBJ2-7; 12 nucleotides match TRBD2. V was clipped by 7 bases and J by 4 bases; unmatched bases: 5. Germline V gene sequence: CDR1 SQVTM, CDR2 ANQGSEA. The CDR3 runs 13 residues. In DNA, the CDR3 is TGCAGCGCCTCTAGCGGGAGGGGATACGAGCAGTACTTC. Translated: CSASSGRGYEQYF.

Notes on this clone: This likely stems from a read error, as it lies one base from a far larger clone. The CDR3 region has the DNA TGCGCCAGCAGCTTGGGAACTTCCAGGAGCCTCTACGAGCAGTACTTC. It yields the protein CASSLGTSRSLYEQYF. The genes are TRBV5-1 and TRBJ2-7; no clear D. The length of the CDR3 is 16 residues. The V and J ends lost 0 bases and 3 bases respectively, with 16 bases between them. CDR1 is SGHRS, CDR2 YFSETQ, per germline.